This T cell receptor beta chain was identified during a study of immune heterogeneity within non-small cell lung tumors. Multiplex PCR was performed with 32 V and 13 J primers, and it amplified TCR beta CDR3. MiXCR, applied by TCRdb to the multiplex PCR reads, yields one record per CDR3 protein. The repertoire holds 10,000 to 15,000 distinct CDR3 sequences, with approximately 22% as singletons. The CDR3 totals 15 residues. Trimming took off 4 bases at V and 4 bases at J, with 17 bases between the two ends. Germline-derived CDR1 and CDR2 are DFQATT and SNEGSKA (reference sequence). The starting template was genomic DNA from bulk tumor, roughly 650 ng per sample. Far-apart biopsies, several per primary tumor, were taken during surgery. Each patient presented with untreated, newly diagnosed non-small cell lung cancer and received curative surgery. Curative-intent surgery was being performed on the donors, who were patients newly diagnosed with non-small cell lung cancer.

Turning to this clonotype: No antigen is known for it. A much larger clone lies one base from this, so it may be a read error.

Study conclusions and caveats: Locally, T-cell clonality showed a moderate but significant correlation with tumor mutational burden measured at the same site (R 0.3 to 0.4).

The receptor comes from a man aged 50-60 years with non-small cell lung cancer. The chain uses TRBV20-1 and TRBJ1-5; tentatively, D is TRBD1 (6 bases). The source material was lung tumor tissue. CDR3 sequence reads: CSANSVPDSNQPQHF. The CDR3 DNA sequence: TGCAGTGCTAACTCTGTCCCGGACAGTAATCAGCCCCAGCATTTT.